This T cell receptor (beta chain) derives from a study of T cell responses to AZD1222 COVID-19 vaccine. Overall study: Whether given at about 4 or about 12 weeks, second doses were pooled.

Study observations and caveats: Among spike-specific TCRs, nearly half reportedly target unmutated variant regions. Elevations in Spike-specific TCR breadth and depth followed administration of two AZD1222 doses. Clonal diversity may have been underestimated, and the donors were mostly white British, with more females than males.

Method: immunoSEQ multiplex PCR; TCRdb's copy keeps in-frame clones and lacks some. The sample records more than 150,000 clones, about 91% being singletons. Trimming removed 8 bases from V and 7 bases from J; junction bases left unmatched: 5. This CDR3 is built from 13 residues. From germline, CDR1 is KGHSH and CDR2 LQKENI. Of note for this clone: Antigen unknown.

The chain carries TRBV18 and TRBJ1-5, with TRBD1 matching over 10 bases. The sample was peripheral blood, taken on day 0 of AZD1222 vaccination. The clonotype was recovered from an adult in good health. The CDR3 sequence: CASTRTGGQPQHF. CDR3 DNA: TGTGCCAGCACGCGGACAGGGGGACAGCCCCAGCATTTT.